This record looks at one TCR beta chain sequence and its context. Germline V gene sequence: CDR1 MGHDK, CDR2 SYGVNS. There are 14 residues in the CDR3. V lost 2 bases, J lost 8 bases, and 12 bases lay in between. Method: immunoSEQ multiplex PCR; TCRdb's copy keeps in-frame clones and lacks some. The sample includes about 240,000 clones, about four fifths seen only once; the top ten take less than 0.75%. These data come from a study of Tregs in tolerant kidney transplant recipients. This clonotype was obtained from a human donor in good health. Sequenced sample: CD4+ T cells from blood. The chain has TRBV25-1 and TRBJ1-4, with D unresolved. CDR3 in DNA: TGTGCCAGCAGTGAACCCGGGGTAGGGGAAAAACTGTTTTTT. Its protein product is CASSEPGVGEKLFF.